The 17 T cell receptor beta chains given below trace back to one sample, sequenced in a study of blood T cell repertoires in COVID-19. Libraries were prepared by immunoSEQ multiplex PCR; TCRdb keeps only in-frame clonotypes and omits some of them. The table records roughly 200,000 clones, approximately 88% of them present only once. The sequenced sample consisted of peripheral blood. These receptors came from a man aged 35-49 years with acute or convalescent COVID-19.

The genes are TRBV3-1 (or the pseudogene TRBV3-2) and TRBJ2-3, with D perhaps matching TRBD2 (7 bases). Germline V CDR1 and CDR2: LGHDT, YNNKEL (reference sequence). Between the trimmed V and J ends, which lost 6 bases and 0 bases, there was a span of 22 bases. This CDR3 is 18 amino acids long. The CDR3 region has the DNA TGTGCCAGCAGTACACAAAAAGGGGGGGTATTGAGCACAGATACGCAGTATTTT. Amino acid sequence: CASSTQKGGVLSTDTQYF.

V is TRBV23-1 and J is TRBJ2-3, with unresolved D. Being an ORF, TRBV23-1 has a function that is uncertain. This CDR3 has 17 residues. Deletions cut 0 bases from V and 3 bases from J, with 16 bases between. The CDR3, as DNA: TGCGCCAGCAGTCAATCAGTCAGTAACCAGAGGACAGATACGCAGTATTTT. Translated, it gives CASSQSVSNQRTDTQYF.

This clone turned up a few times. The J gene is TRBJ1-1, the V gene TRBV25-1, with a possible D match to TRBD1 (5 bases). The CDR3 loop spans 14 amino acids. Germline V gene data show CDR1 as MGHDK and CDR2 as SYGVNS. The V gene lost 3 bases and the J gene lost 0 bases, with 8 bases spanning the gap. The CDR3 DNA sequence: TGTGCCAGCAGTGATTTGGGGCTGAACACTGAAGCTTTCTTT. Its translation: CASSDLGLNTEAFF.

The chain links TRBV10-3 to TRBJ1-5, with 8 bases aligning to TRBD1. The J segment lost 4 bases and the V segment lost 5 bases, leaving 4 bases of the junction unmatched. The germline V gene encodes CDR1 ENHRY and CDR2 SYGVKD. This CDR3 contains 14 residues. The CDR3 sequence is CAISSGQGNQPQHF. In DNA, the CDR3 is TGTGCCATCAGTTCTGGACAGGGAAATCAGCCCCAGCATTTT.

A single count supports this clone. The chain recombines TRBV1 with TRBJ1-5. TRBV1 is marked as a pseudogene. The CDR3 has 19 residues. For the CDR3, the DNA is TGCACCAGCAGCCAACCCGCCCCGTGTGCGCGGGGTAGCAATCAGCCCCAGCATTTT. This gives the protein CTSSQPAPCARGSNQPQHF.

This clone came up a few times. The same CDR3 can be traced to other DNA sequences in this sample. This chain links TRBV20-1 with TRBJ2-1; no definite D call. Germline CDR1 and CDR2: DFQATT and SNEGSKA (reference sequence). Trimming removed 4 bases from V and 7 bases from J, with 5 bases in between. The CDR3 has 10 residues. CDR3 loop: CSATNNEQFF. CDR3 DNA sequence: TGCAGTGCTACCAATAATGAGCAGTTCTTC.

The chain recombines TRBV6-1 with TRBJ1-2; the D gene is possibly TRBD1 (6 bases). CDR3 length: 15 residues. Germline loops: CDR1 MNHNS, CDR2 SASEGT. The V gene lost 2 bases and the J gene lost 8 bases, with 18 bases spanning the gap. This chain's CDR3 is CASSEPRGGAKGYTF. DNA for the CDR3: TGTGCCAGCAGTGAACCAAGGGGGGGGGCTAAGGGCTACACCTTC.

The chain uses TRBV7-9 and TRBJ1-2; weak D call: TRBD1 (6 bases). V was pared by 4 bases and J by 1 base, with 10 bases between. CDR3 size: 14 residues. Germline V lookup: CDR1 SEHNR, CDR2 FQNEAQ (reference sequence). CDR3 residues: CASSSSGVNYGYTF. CDR3 in DNA: TGTGCCAGCAGCTCATCAGGGGTTAACTATGGCTACACCTTC. Based on the CDR3 plus reference TRBV7-9 and TRBJ1-2, the full variable domain is DTGVSQNPRHKITKRGQNVTFRCDPISEHNRLYWYRQTLGQGPEFLTYFQNEAQLEKSRLLSDRFSAERPKGSFSTLEIQRTEQGDSAMYLCASSSSGVNYGYTFGSGTRLTVV.

The J gene is TRBJ2-1, the V gene TRBV7-9, with D possibly matching TRBD2 (6 bases). CDR1 and CDR2 from the germline V gene are SEHNR and FQNEAQ (reference sequence). CDR3 size: 15 residues. Trimming pared 9 bases from V and 0 bases from J, leaving 15 bases between. This CDR3 is CASALDGSSYNEQFF. The DNA for the CDR3 is TGTGCCAGTGCATTGGACGGGAGCTCCTACAATGAGCAGTTCTTC.

The chain joins TRBV11-2 to TRBJ1-2, with D possibly TRBD1 on 5 matching bases. Germline V gene lookup returns CDR1 SGHAT and CDR2 FQNNGV. Trimming removed 1 base from V and 8 bases from J, with 11 bases in between. This CDR3 spans 13 amino acids. DNA of the CDR3: TGTGCCAGCAGCTTAGCCCCAGGGAACGGCTACACCTTC. It codes for CASSLAPGNGYTF.

CDR3 bases: TGTGCCAGCTCACCACTTGGGACAGGCCAAAAGAGGGAAGCTTTCTTT. This translates into CASSPLGTGQKREAFF. This chain joins TRBV18 and TRBJ1-1, with TRBD1 matching over 8 bases. V lost 1 base and J lost 8; bases outside the gene matches: 12. The CDR3 contains 16 residues. Germline loops: CDR1 KGHSH, CDR2 LQKENI. The full variable domain, in which reference TRBV18 and TRBJ1-1 provide the parts outside the CDR3, is NAGVMQNPRHLVRRRGQEARLRCSPMKGHSHVYWYRQLPEEGLKFMVYLQKENIIDESGMPKERFSAEFPKEGPSILRIQQVVRGDSAAYFCASSPLGTGQKREAFFGQGTRLTVV.

The V and J genes are TRBV4-1 and TRBJ1-2, with unresolved D. The CDR3 totals 17 residues. Trimming stripped 0 bases from V and 5 bases from J, with 19 bases between. The germline gives CDR1 MGHRA, CDR2 YSYEKL. In DNA, the CDR3 is TGCGCCAGCAGCCAAGATTTGGCACACCCGCTTTGGTATGGCTACACCTTC. Translated: CASSQDLAHPLWYGYTF.

V usage is TRBV19 and J usage is TRBJ1-1, with D tentatively TRBD1 (5 bases). Deletions cut 4 bases from V and 11 bases from J, with 17 bases between. The CDR3 consists of 13 residues. Germline V lookup: CDR1 LNHDA, CDR2 SQIVND (reference sequence). The CDR3 nucleotides are TGTGCCAGTAGTACTCAGGGCTCGCTGGGGGCTTTCTTT. This encodes CASSTQGSLGAFF. Full variable domain (outside the CDR3, taken from reference TRBV19 and TRBJ1-1): DGGITQSPKYLFRKEGQNVTLSCEQNLNHDAMYWYRQDPGQGLRLIYYSQIVNDFQKGDIAEGYSVSREKKESFPLTVTSAQKNPTAFYLCASSTQGSLGAFFGQGTRLTVV.

The V gene is TRBV7-6, the J gene TRBJ1-3; possibly TRBD1 for D (5 bases). Trimming left V 0 bases short and J 2 bases short, with 8 bases between. Germline V lookup: CDR1 SGHVS, CDR2 FNYEAQ. The CDR3 is 15 residues long. The CDR3 nucleotides read TGTGCCAGCAGCTTAGCGGGCAGGGCTGGAAACACCATATATTTT. Its protein is CASSLAGRAGNTIYF. The full variable domain, in which reference TRBV7-6 and TRBJ1-3 provide the parts outside the CDR3, is GAGVSQSPRYKVTKRGQDVALRCDPISGHVSLYWYRQALGQGPEFLTYFNYEAQQDKSGLPNDRFSAERPEGSISTLTIQRTEQRDSAMYRCASSLAGRAGNTIYFGEGSWLTVV.

This chain links TRBV7-2 with TRBJ1-1; D gene ambiguous. This CDR3 spans 13 amino acids. V was shortened by 2 bases and J by 1 base, with 5 bases between the two germline ends. Per germline, CDR1 SGHTA and CDR2 FQGNSA. The CDR3 protein is CASSLLPNTEAFF. DNA for the CDR3: TGTGCCAGCAGCTTACTCCCGAACACTGAAGCTTTCTTT.

CDR3 amino acids: CASSKGQPDYGYTF. CDR3 nucleotides: TGTGCCAGCAGCAAGGGACAGCCAGACTATGGCTACACCTTC. The V and J genes are TRBV5-4 and TRBJ1-2; TRBD1 aligns across 7 bases. Germline V gene sequence: CDR1 SGHNT, CDR2 YYREEE (reference sequence). After removal of 4 bases from V and 3 bases from J, the junction contained 6 bases not matched to a gene. This CDR3 comprises 14 residues.

This clone was counted only a few times. This chain uses TRBV6-4 with TRBJ2-3; 10 bases are shared with TRBD2. V lost 3 bases and J lost 0; bases outside the gene matches: 3. The CDR3 totals 16 residues. CDR1 is MRHNA and CDR2 is SNTAGT in the germline V gene. The CDR3 nucleotides read TGTGCCAGCAGTGATCTAGCGGGGGCTAGCACAGATACGCAGTATTTT. This codes for CASSDLAGASTDTQYF.